This is a list of T cell receptor beta chains from one sample in a study of blood T cells in healthy people across ages. TCRdb re-called the 5' RACE reads through MiXCR, storing one row per CDR3 protein. The sample carries around 1,500,000 distinct CDR3 sequences, roughly 40% recorded once. The sequencing sample was made of blood. These receptors came from a woman younger than 35 in good health. The CDR3 runs from the conserved cysteine through the conserved F or W. A D gene is named only where the DNA matches it firmly. Size is stated for part of the rows, as once, few or many counts, or as a class when the clone is expanded.

d_call	v_call	clone_size	j_call	cdr3_nt	cdr3_aa
NA	TRBV28	many	TRBJ2-7	TGTGCCAGCTCACCAAGGGGCGGCAGCTCCTACGAGCAGTACTTC	CASSPRGGSSYEQYF
NA	TRBV20-1	NA	TRBJ2-1	TGCAGTCCCAGCTCACAGGAGCAGTTCTTC	CSPSSQEQFF
NA	TRBV29-1	few	TRBJ2-7	TGCAGCGTTGACGGCGGGTTATCCGAGCAGTACTTC	CSVDGGLSEQYF
NA	TRBV6-6	few	TRBJ2-1	TGTGCCAGCAGCCAAGGGCCGGGATTGGGCCCCTACAATGAGCAGTTCTTC	CASSQGPGLGPYNEQFF
NA	TRBV7-9	few	TRBJ2-1	TGTGCCAGCAGCTTCGTTGGGGGCTGGGAGAGTAAGCAGTTCTTC	CASSFVGGWESKQFF
TRBD1	TRBV2	few	TRBJ2-1	TGTGCCACCAACCCCGGGACAGGGGACAATGAGCAGTTCTTC	CATNPGTGDNEQFF
NA	TRBV20-1	NA	TRBJ2-3	TGCAGTGCTATACTTGGGGTAATCACAGATACGCAGTATTTT	CSAILGVITDTQYF
NA	TRBV29-1	few	TRBJ1-2	TGCAGCGTTTTGGCAGGGGCAGCCCATGGCTACACCTTC	CSVLAGAAHGYTF
TRBD1	TRBV7-9	few	TRBJ2-1	TGTGCCAGCCCCACGCGTGAGGGGGCTCGAATCCTCTCGCCCAATGAGCAGTTCTTC	CASPTREGARILSPNEQFF
TRBD1	TRBV20-1	NA	TRBJ2-3	TGCAGTGCTAAAGCGACAGGGACCACAGATACGCAGTATTTT	CSAKATGTTDTQYF
TRBD2	TRBV6-6	NA	TRBJ2-1	TGTGCCAGCAGTTACGGGCGGGAGTTCAATGAGCAGTTCTTC	CASSYGREFNEQFF
NA	TRBV12-3/TRBV12-4	few	TRBJ1-4	TGTGCCACCACATCTGGGGGGGGTGGCGAAAAACTGTTTTTT	CATTSGGGGEKLFF
NA	TRBV7-9	NA	TRBJ1-2	TGTGCCAGCAGCTTAGCGGGGTACCCCGATGGCTACACCTTC	CASSLAGYPDGYTF
TRBD2	TRBV20-1	NA	TRBJ2-7	TGCAGTGCTAGAAAGACTAGCGGGGTTCCTGTGAATGAGCAGTACTTC	CSARKTSGVPVNEQYF
NA	TRBV7-9	NA	TRBJ2-2	TGTGCCAGCAGCTTAGATCCACTAGCAAAGATCACCGGGGAGCTGTTTTTT	CASSLDPLAKITGELFF
NA	TRBV7-2	many	TRBJ2-5	TGTGCCAGCAGCTTATGGCAACAAGAGACCCAGTACTTC	CASSLWQQETQYF
NA	TRBV28	few	TRBJ1-6	TGTGCCAGCAGTTTGGTCCCCCCAGGGGATAATTCACCCCTCCACTTT	CASSLVPPGDNSPLHF
NA	TRBV6-5	NA	TRBJ2-7	TGTTCCAGAAGCAACTCCAAAAACTACGAGCAGTACTTC	CSRSNSKNYEQYF
NA	TRBV11-2	once	TRBJ2-2	TGTGCCAGCAGCCCTGTACAGGGAAGGGGAACCGGGGAGCTGTTTTTT	CASSPVQGRGTGELFF
TRBD1	TRBV27	NA	TRBJ1-1	TGTGCCAGCGGGTCCAGGGGGCGGGGGGATGGGACTGAAGCTTTCTTT	CASGSRGRGDGTEAFF
NA	TRBV3-1	NA	TRBJ2-6	TGTGCCAGCAGCCAAGACCGCGTAAGGGCCAACGTCCTGACTTTC	CASSQDRVRANVLTF
NA	TRBV6-1	NA	TRBJ2-7	TGTGCCAGCAGTGAAACCCCGACGTACGAGCAGTACTTC	CASSETPTYEQYF
TRBD1	TRBV20-1	NA	TRBJ2-7	TGCAGTGCTACACCGGGACAGGGGTCCTACGAGCAGTACTTC	CSATPGQGSYEQYF
NA	TRBV15	few	TRBJ2-4	TGTGCCACCAGCAGACCAGGGATGGGGTTAGCCAAAAACATTCAGTACTTC	CATSRPGMGLAKNIQYF
TRBD2	TRBV12-3/TRBV12-4	few	TRBJ2-1	TGTGCCAGCAGTTTTCGGGGACTAGCGGGAGGTGGCCATGAGCAGTTCTTC	CASSFRGLAGGGHEQFF
TRBD1	TRBV12-3/TRBV12-4	many	TRBJ1-5	TGTGCCAGCAGCCGACAGGGCAGCAATCAGCCCCAGCATTTT	CASSRQGSNQPQHF
NA	TRBV7-9	few	TRBJ2-7	TGTGCCAGCAGCTTAGGAACACCGAACGAGCAGTACTTC	CASSLGTPNEQYF
NA	TRBV7-9	NA	TRBJ2-7	TGTGCCAGCAGCCGTGTATGGGGGGCCGACGAGCAGTACTTC	CASSRVWGADEQYF
NA	TRBV4-1	few	TRBJ2-7	TGCGCCAGCGAATCATCCAACACGGGCGAGCAGTACTTC	CASESSNTGEQYF
NA	TRBV6-1	NA	TRBJ1-3	TGTGCCAGCAACGAGGGGACCGGAAACACCATATATTTT	CASNEGTGNTIYF
NA	TRBV29-1	NA	TRBJ1-2	TGCAGCGTTCCCGGGACGGTGTTGGGCTACACCTTC	CSVPGTVLGYTF
TRBD2	TRBV6-2/TRBV6-3	NA	TRBJ2-1	TGTGCCAGCAGTTACTCGAACGGGTTACTAGCGGGAGGTGTGGATGAGCAGTTCTTC	CASSYSNGLLAGGVDEQFF